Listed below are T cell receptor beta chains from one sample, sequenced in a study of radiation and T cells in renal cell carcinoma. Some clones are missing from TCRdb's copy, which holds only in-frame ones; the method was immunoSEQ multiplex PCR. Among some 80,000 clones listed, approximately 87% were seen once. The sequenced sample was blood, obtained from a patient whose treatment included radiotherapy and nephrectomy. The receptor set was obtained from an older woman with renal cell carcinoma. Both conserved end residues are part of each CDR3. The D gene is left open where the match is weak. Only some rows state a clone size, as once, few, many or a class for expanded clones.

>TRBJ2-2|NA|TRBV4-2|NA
CASSQYQGAGELFF
TGTGCCAGCAGCCAGTACCAAGGGGCCGGGGAGCTGTTTTTT
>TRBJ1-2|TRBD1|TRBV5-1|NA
CASSLEWDRDYGYTF
TGCGCCAGCAGCTTGGAATGGGACAGGGACTATGGCTACACCTTC
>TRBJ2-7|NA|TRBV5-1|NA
CASSRGSTYEQYF
TGCGCCAGCAGCCGCGGGTCGACCTACGAGCAGTACTTC
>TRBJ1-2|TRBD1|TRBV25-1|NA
CASSESDRERNGYTF
TGTGCCAGCAGTGAATCGGACAGGGAAAGGAATGGCTACACCTTC
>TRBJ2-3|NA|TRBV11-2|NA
CASSLGDFSTDTQYF
TGTGCCAGCAGCTTAGGGGACTTCAGCACAGATACGCAGTATTTT
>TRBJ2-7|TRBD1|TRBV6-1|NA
CASRTGGGYYEQYF
TGTGCCAGCAGGACAGGGGGAGGCTACTACGAGCAGTACTTC
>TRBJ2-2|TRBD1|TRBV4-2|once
CASILGQGGTGELFF
TGTGCCAGCATCCTAGGACAGGGAGGTACCGGGGAGCTGTTTTTT
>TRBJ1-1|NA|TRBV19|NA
CASSRQADTEAFF
TGTGCCAGTAGTCGGCAGGCCGACACTGAAGCTTTCTTT
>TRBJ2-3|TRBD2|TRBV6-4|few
CASSAHGLATDTQYF
TGTGCCAGCAGTGCCCACGGACTAGCCACAGATACGCAGTATTTT
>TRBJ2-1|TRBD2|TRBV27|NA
CASSQGSPRGDEQFF
TGTGCCAGCAGCCAGGGTTCCCCCCGGGGGGATGAGCAGTTCTTC
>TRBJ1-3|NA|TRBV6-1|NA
CASSEPRGAGNTIYF
TGTGCCAGCAGTGAACCCAGGGGAGCAGGAAACACCATATATTTT
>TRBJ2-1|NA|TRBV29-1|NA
CSTSTYNEQFF
TGCAGCACGTCCACGTACAATGAGCAGTTCTTC
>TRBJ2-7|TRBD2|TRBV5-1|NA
CASSSRGLAESYEQYF
TGCGCCAGCAGCTCTCGGGGACTAGCGGAATCCTACGAGCAGTACTTC
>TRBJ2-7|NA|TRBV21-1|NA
CASSQGANYEQYF
TGTGCCAGCAGCCAGGGGGCCAACTACGAGCAGTACTTC
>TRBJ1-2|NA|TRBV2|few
CASRGGLAAYGYTF
TGTGCCAGCAGGGGGGGCCTGGCTGCCTATGGCTACACCTTC
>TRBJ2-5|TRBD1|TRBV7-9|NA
CASSPTGGIQETQYF
TGTGCCAGCAGCCCGACAGGGGGGATCCAAGAGACCCAGTACTTC
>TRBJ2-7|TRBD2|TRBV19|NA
CASSIGRLAGGEQYF
TGTGCCAGTAGTATAGGACGACTAGCGGGAGGCGAGCAGTACTTC
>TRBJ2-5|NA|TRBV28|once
CASSLFPGSGPQETQYF
TGTGCCAGCAGTTTATTCCCCGGGTCGGGACCTCAAGAGACCCAGTACTTC
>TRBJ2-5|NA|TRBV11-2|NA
CASSLGSSGQETQYF
TGTGCCAGCAGCTTAGGTAGTAGCGGACAAGAGACCCAGTACTTC
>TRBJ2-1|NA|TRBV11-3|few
CASSPRLYNEQFF
TGTGCCAGCAGCCCCCGTTTGTACAATGAGCAGTTCTTC
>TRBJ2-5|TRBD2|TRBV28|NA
CASSGRRGGPKGQETQYF
TGTGCCAGCAGTGGGCGGCGGGGGGGACCGAAAGGACAAGAGACCCAGTACTTC
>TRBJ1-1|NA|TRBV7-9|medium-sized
CASSPGGLEAFF
TGTGCCAGCAGCCCCGGGGGTCTAGAAGCTTTCTTT
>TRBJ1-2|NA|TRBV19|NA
CASTPGAYGYTF
TGTGCCAGTACCCCAGGGGCCTATGGCTACACCTTC
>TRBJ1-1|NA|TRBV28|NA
CASGGSLNTEAFF
TGTGCCAGCGGGGGGTCCCTGAACACTGAAGCTTTCTTT
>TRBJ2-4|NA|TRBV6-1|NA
CASTKRHRNKNIQYF
TGTGCCAGCACCAAAAGGCACAGAAACAAAAACATTCAGTACTTC
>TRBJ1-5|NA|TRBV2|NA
CASSGDQPQHF
TGTGCCAGCAGTGGTGATCAGCCCCAGCATTTT
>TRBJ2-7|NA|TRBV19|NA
CASSIATLESYEQYF
TGTGCCAGTAGTATAGCGACACTGGAGTCCTACGAGCAGTACTTC
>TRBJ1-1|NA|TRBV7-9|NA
CASSLARQPNTEAFF
TGTGCCAGCAGCTTAGCCCGACAGCCGAACACTGAAGCTTTCTTT
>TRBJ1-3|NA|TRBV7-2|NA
CASSPQGNSGNTIYF
TGTGCCAGCAGCCCTCAGGGAAACTCTGGAAACACCATATATTTT
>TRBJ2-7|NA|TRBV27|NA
CASSFQDGYEQYF
TGTGCCAGCAGTTTCCAGGACGGCTACGAGCAGTACTTC
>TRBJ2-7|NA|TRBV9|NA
CASSVEGRTINEQYF
TGTGCCAGCAGCGTCGAGGGGAGAACGATCAACGAGCAGTACTTC
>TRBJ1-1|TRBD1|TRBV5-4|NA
CASSLMTGKGTEAFF
TGTGCCAGCAGCTTGATGACAGGGAAGGGCACTGAAGCTTTCTTT
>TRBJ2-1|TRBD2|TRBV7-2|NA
CASSLALAGDEQFF
TGTGCCAGCAGCTTAGCATTAGCGGGAGATGAGCAGTTCTTC
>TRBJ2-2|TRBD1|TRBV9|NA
CASSPRTLPGQMVLGELFF
TGTGCCAGCAGCCCTCGTACTCTCCCGGGACAGATGGTACTAGGGGAGCTGTTTTTT
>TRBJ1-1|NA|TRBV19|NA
CASTGGNTEAFF
TGTGCCAGTACCGGAGGGAACACTGAAGCTTTCTTT
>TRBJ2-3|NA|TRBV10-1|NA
CASTPSRRGETDTQYF
TGCGCCAGTACGCCAAGTCGGCGGGGTGAAACAGATACGCAGTATTTT
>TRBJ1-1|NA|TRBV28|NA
CASRVKTEAFF
TGTGCCAGCAGAGTCAAAACTGAAGCTTTCTTT
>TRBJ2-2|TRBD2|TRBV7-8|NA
CASSSGLVGTGELFF
TGTGCCAGCAGCTCCGGACTAGTTGGCACCGGGGAGCTGTTTTTT
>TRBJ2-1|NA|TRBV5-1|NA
CASSSAVPPKDNEQFF
TGCGCCAGCAGCTCGGCGGTTCCCCCAAAGGACAATGAGCAGTTCTTC
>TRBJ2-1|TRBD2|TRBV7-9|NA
CASSFGTSGYNEQFF
TGTGCCAGCAGCTTTGGGACTAGCGGTTACAATGAGCAGTTCTTC
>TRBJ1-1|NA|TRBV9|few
CASSKGVVKNTEAFF
TGTGCCAGCAGCAAAGGGGTGGTAAAGAACACTGAAGCTTTCTTT